This T cell receptor beta chain was recorded in a study of Ad26.COV2.S vaccination and SARS-CoV-2 variants. TCRdb keeps only in-frame clones here, not all; method: immunoSEQ multiplex PCR. The profile shows more than 300,000 clones, roughly 91% of them singletons. Treatment defined: 19 received Ad26.COV2.S at low or high dose, single or two shots; about five received placebo; per-sample allocation not given. After the first vaccine or placebo injection, samples were drawn on day 63. The sequence was collected from a person between 18 and 65 years old who received the Ad26.COV2.S COVID-19 vaccine or a placebo. Specimen: peripheral blood, collected in a trial of Ad26.COV2.S vaccine versus placebo.

CDR3 region: CASSQPKAGDTGELFF. The DNA of the CDR3 is TGCGCCAGCAGCCAACCTAAAGCAGGGGACACCGGGGAGCTGTTTTTT. V gene TRBV4-1 combines with J gene TRBJ2-2; TRBD1 is a possible D gene (6 bases). The CDR3 covers 16 residues. Looked up from germline, CDR1 is MGHRA and CDR2 is YSYEKL. Trimming removed 2 bases at V and 3 bases at J, with 13 bases between.